These 18 T cell receptor beta chains share one sample of origin, sequenced in a study of blood T cell repertoires in COVID-19. TCRdb's table, derived via immunoSEQ multiplex PCR, lists solely in-frame clones and lacks some. This table has approximately 120,000 clones, more than 85% appearing once. Sequencing used peripheral blood. The receptors stem from a man aged 50 to 60 with COVID-19, enrolled during active disease.

This clone was found a few times. The V gene is TRBV19, the J gene TRBJ2-7; a possible D gene is TRBD2 (5 bases). CDR1 and CDR2 from the germline V gene are LNHDA and SQIVND (reference sequence). CDR3 length: 14 amino acids. V was pared by 3 bases and J by 2 bases, with 11 bases between. This CDR3 is CASSIRTGTYEQYF. The CDR3 nucleotides read TGTGCCAGTAGTATCCGGACTGGTACCTACGAGCAGTACTTC.

CDR3 protein: CSVAGVLAGGTSGSLDEQFF. In nucleotides, the CDR3 is TGCAGCGTTGCTGGTGTTCTAGCGGGAGGCACCTCCGGGTCGTTGGATGAGCAGTTCTTC. The rearrangement links TRBV29-1 to TRBJ2-1, with 11 positions matching TRBD2. V lost 4 bases and J lost 8; bases outside the gene matches: 25. Germline V gene lookup returns CDR1 SQVTM and CDR2 ANQGSEA. The CDR3 contains 20 residues.

This clone was counted once. This CDR3 reads CASSLGLAGGLDTQYF. The CDR3 bases are TGTGCCAGCAGCTTGGGACTAGCGGGAGGCCTAGATACGCAGTATTTT. The chain employs TRBV5-4 and TRBJ2-3; 13 nucleotides match TRBD2. Germline V gives CDR1 SGHNT, CDR2 YYREEE (reference sequence). V lost 0 bases, J lost 5 bases, and 3 bases stayed unmatched. CDR3 size: 16 residues.

The rearrangement links TRBV24-1 to TRBJ2-3; 10 bases match TRBD2. Trimming cost V 1 base and J 6 bases; bases outside gene matches: 9. There are 17 residues in the CDR3. The germline V gene has CDR1 KGHDR and CDR2 SFDVKD. CDR3 sequence (DNA): TGTGCCACCAGTGATTTTAACAGCGGGAGGGCCGGGGATACGCAGTATTTT. Its protein product is CATSDFNSGRAGDTQYF.

The chain combines TRBV7-2 with TRBJ2-7, with a tentative D call TRBD1 (6 bases). Germline V CDR1 and CDR2: SGHTA, FQGNSA. CDR3 length equals 14 residues. V lost 5 bases and J 6 bases, leaving 17 bases between the germline ends. The CDR3 DNA is TGTGCCAGCAGCCCCCTTGGGACACACGTCGAGCAGTACTTC. It specifies CASSPLGTHVEQYF. The full variable domain, completed using reference TRBV7-2 and TRBJ2-7, is GAGVSQSPSNKVTEKGKDVELRCDPISGHTALYWYRQSLGQGLEFLIYFQGNSAPDKSGLPSDRFSAERTGGSVSTLTIQRTQQEDSAVYLCASSPLGTHVEQYFGPGTRLTVT.

The chain couples TRBV6-2 or TRBV6-3 to TRBJ2-7; 9 nucleotides align to TRBD2. The V and J ends lost 0 bases and 1 base, in that order; junction bases with no gene match: 4. The germline V gene encodes CDR1 MNHEY and CDR2 SVGEGT. The CDR3 is made up of 16 amino acids. CDR3 coding DNA: TGTGCCAGCAGTTACTCAATCCTAGCGGGATCCTACGAGCAGTACGTC. This gives the protein CASSYSILAGSYEQYV.

The rearrangement uses TRBV27 and TRBJ2-7, with TRBD1 matching over 8 bases. The CDR3 is made up of 14 amino acids. The V gene end was trimmed by 3 bases and the J gene end by 4 bases; junction bases not matched to a gene: 5. Germline V gene lookup returns CDR1 MNHEY and CDR2 SMNVEV (reference sequence). The CDR3 reads CASSFKDRDYEQYV. The CDR3 coding sequence is TGTGCCAGCAGTTTTAAGGACAGGGATTACGAGCAGTACGTC.

The chain carries TRBV11-2 and TRBJ2-7; 7 positions match TRBD2. The junction had 9 bases not matched to a gene; V was cut back by 5 bases and J by 2 bases. This CDR3 is 15 amino acids long. Germline CDR1 reads SGHAT; CDR2 reads FQNNGV. The CDR3 protein is CASSGAGGRAYEQYF. As DNA, the CDR3 is TGTGCCAGCAGCGGCGCTGGCGGGAGAGCCTACGAGCAGTACTTC.

V and J are TRBV2 and TRBJ1-4; 7 bases agree with TRBD1. This CDR3 region has 15 residues. The trim removed 3 bases at V and 3 bases at J, leaving 4 bases unmatched. Per germline, CDR1 SNHLY and CDR2 FYNNEI. CDR3 amino acids: CASSESGQSNEKLFF. The CDR3 DNA follows: TGTGCCAGCAGTGAGTCGGGACAGTCTAATGAAAAACTGTTTTTT.

This chain's CDR3 is CASRTLGGMNTEAFF. CDR3 bases: TGTGCCAGCAGGACATTGGGCGGGATGAACACTGAAGCTTTCTTT. J is TRBJ1-1 and V is TRBV2; D is undetermined. Per germline, CDR1 SNHLY and CDR2 FYNNEI. The CDR3 is 15 amino acids. The V end lost 6 bases, the J end lost 0 bases, and 14 bases lay between the germline ends.

The chain uses TRBV2 and TRBJ2-1; tentative D call: TRBD2 (5 bases). CDR1 SNHLY and CDR2 FYNNEI come from the germline V gene. The V gene lost 2 bases and the J gene lost 7 bases, with 15 bases spanning the gap. This CDR3 is 15 amino acids long. The CDR3 nucleotides are TGTGCCAGCAGTGAAAGTGGGCTAGCTGGGAATGAGCAGTTCTTC. Amino acids: CASSESGLAGNEQFF.

This chain uses TRBV24-1 with TRBJ1-2; D is uncertain. Trimming shortened V by 3 bases and J by 0 bases, and 16 bases separated the two germline ends. The CDR3 is made up of 17 amino acids. From germline, CDR1 is KGHDR and CDR2 SFDVKD. DNA for the CDR3: TGTGCCACCAGTGATCTGGCGGCCCCGGGATCTAACTATGGCTACACCTTC. Translating it yields CATSDLAAPGSNYGYTF.

The rearrangement links TRBV4-2 to TRBJ2-1; 11 bases fit TRBD2. Looked up from germline, CDR1 is LGHNA and CDR2 is YNFKEQ. The length of the CDR3 is 15 residues. The trim removed 5 bases at V and 4 bases at J, leaving 4 bases unmatched. CDR3 protein: CASSYSGRDYNEQFF. The DNA for the CDR3 is TGTGCCAGCAGCTATAGCGGGAGGGATTACAATGAGCAGTTCTTC.

The chain links TRBV10-2 to TRBJ2-2; D may be TRBD2 (5 bases). The V and J ends lost 4 bases and 3 bases respectively, with 9 bases between them. Germline lookup yields CDR1 WSHSY and CDR2 SAAADI. The CDR3 is 14 residues long. The CDR3 bases are TGCGCCAGCAGTGGCCCGGGGTACACCGGGGAGCTGTTTTTT. Protein sequence: CASSGPGYTGELFF.

The chain links TRBV18 to TRBJ2-1; 8 bases line up with TRBD1. The J segment lost 6 bases and the V segment lost 3 bases, leaving 13 bases of the junction unmatched. CDR3 length: 17 amino acids. Germline lookup yields CDR1 KGHSH and CDR2 LQKENI. CDR3 coding DNA: TGTGCCAGCTCACCTAGGACAGGGACATCCCAATCCAATGAGCAGTTCTTC. Its protein is CASSPRTGTSQSNEQFF.

The chain employs TRBV5-1 and TRBJ1-4, with D unresolved. The CDR3 is 15 residues long. V lost 0 bases and J 0 bases, leaving 6 bases between the germline ends. Germline V CDR1 and CDR2: SGHRS, YFSETQ. The DNA of the CDR3 is TGCGCCAGCAGCTTGGACAGTGCAACTAATGAAAAACTGTTTTTT. Translated, it gives CASSLDSATNEKLFF.

The chain couples TRBV6-5 to TRBJ1-1; D unresolved. The CDR3 has 13 amino acids. Germline loops: CDR1 MNHEY, CDR2 SVGAGI. Trimming pared 6 bases from V and 4 bases from J, leaving 12 bases between. The CDR3 reads CASSETRGTEAFF. The CDR3 DNA is TGTGCCAGCAGCGAGACACGGGGCACTGAAGCTTTCTTT.

CDR3 bases: TGTGCCAGCAGCGTAGAGGGGGCGAGTGGTCAGCCCCAGCATTTT. Protein: CASSVEGASGQPQHF. This chain links TRBV9 with TRBJ1-5; 7 nucleotides line up with TRBD1. Germline V CDR1 and CDR2: SGDLS, YYNGEE. After removal of 0 bases from V and 6 bases from J, the junction contained 6 bases not matched to a gene. This CDR3 region has 15 residues.